A single sample is the source of the 28 T cell receptor beta chains below, sequenced in a study of blood T cell repertoires in COVID-19. Profiled with immunoSEQ multiplex PCR; TCRdb holds only in-frame clones, not every one. The table has 140,000 or so clones, around 90% seen once. Sequencing was done on a sample of peripheral blood. Every receptor here comes from a woman older than 75 with acute or convalescent COVID-19.

This clone has just one count. This sequence joins TRBV6-5 and TRBJ2-1; 7 nucleotides match TRBD2. V lost 8 bases, J lost 0 bases, and 7 bases stayed unmatched. CDR3 length: 15 amino acids. Germline V gives CDR1 MNHEY, CDR2 SVGAGI. This CDR3 reads CASSAGDGSYNEQFF. CDR3 sequence (DNA): TGTGCCAGCTCCGCGGGGGACGGCTCCTACAATGAGCAGTTCTTC.

This clone was observed a few times. The chain's CDR3 is CASRFGQRLNEKLFF. DNA of the CDR3: TGTGCCAGCAGATTTGGACAAAGGCTAAATGAAAAACTGTTTTTT. The V and J genes are TRBV2 and TRBJ1-4; possible D gene TRBD1, 5 bases. Trimming pared 6 bases from V and 5 bases from J, leaving 16 bases between. Germline CDR1 SNHLY, CDR2 FYNNEI. This CDR3 is built from 15 residues.

The chain couples TRBV10-3 to TRBJ1-1; possible D gene TRBD1, 6 bases. Trimming took off 10 bases at V and 5 bases at J, with 11 bases between the two ends. From germline, CDR1 is ENHRY and CDR2 SYGVKD. The CDR3 runs 11 residues. The chain's CDR3 is CATRDRTEAFF. DNA of the CDR3: TGTGCCACACGTGACAGGACTGAAGCTTTCTTT.

The J gene is TRBJ2-3, the V gene TRBV7-9, with 12 bases aligning to TRBD1. J was trimmed by 9 bases and V by 1 base; bases with no gene match: 5. This CDR3 is 15 amino acids long. CDR1 SEHNR and CDR2 FQNEAQ come from the germline V gene (reference sequence). The CDR3 loop is CASSLDGTGGVTQYF. CDR3 nucleotide sequence: TGTGCCAGCAGCTTAGACGGGACAGGGGGCGTCACGCAGTATTTT.

V usage is TRBV30 and J usage is TRBJ1-1; D is ambiguous. The CDR3 extends over 13 amino acids. The ends were cut back, 1 base at V and 2 bases at J, with 8 bases in the middle. The germline gives CDR1 GTSNPN, CDR2 SVGIG (reference sequence). The CDR3 here is CAWSAQTNTEAFF. Written as DNA, the CDR3 is TGTGCCTGGAGTGCTCAGACAAACACTGAAGCTTTCTTT.

The rearrangement uses TRBV19 and TRBJ2-7, with 11 positions matching TRBD1. This CDR3 comprises 16 residues. Germline trimming cut 4 bases from V and 4 bases from J; bases unmatched to any gene: 9. Germline V gene sequence: CDR1 LNHDA, CDR2 SQIVND (reference sequence). DNA for the CDR3: TGTGCCAGTAGTAACCGCCGGGACAGGGGGGGATACGAGCAGTACTTC. The encoded protein is CASSNRRDRGGYEQYF.

V and J are TRBV19 and TRBJ1-4; the match to TRBD1 covers 7 bases. Trimming cost V 10 bases and J 4 bases; bases outside gene matches: 6. The germline V gene has CDR1 LNHDA and CDR2 SQIVND (reference sequence). The CDR3 has 13 amino acids. The chain's CDR3 is CATQDRLNEKLFF. The CDR3 DNA is TGTGCCACCCAGGACAGGCTTAATGAAAAACTGTTTTTT.

The rearrangement uses TRBV19 and TRBJ1-2; 7 nucleotides align to TRBD1. The CDR3 is 17 residues long. The J segment lost 8 bases and the V segment lost 3 bases, leaving 18 bases of the junction unmatched. Looked up from germline, CDR1 is LNHDA and CDR2 is SQIVND (reference sequence). DNA of the CDR3: TGTGCCAGTAGTATCCCAAACCGCCAAGGCAGGGGGATCGGCTACACCTTC. Translation gives CASSIPNRQGRGIGYTF.

The chain carries TRBV7-2 and TRBJ1-5, with TRBD1 as a possible D gene (6 bases). The length of the CDR3 is 15 residues. V was pared by 0 bases and J by 7 bases, with 13 bases between. Per germline, CDR1 SGHTA and CDR2 FQGNSA. In DNA form, the CDR3 reads TGTGCCAGCAGCTTAGCTTCCAGGGGTAACCAGCCCCAGCATTTT. Translated: CASSLASRGNQPQHF. The whole variable domain, remainder taken from reference TRBV7-2 and TRBJ1-5, is GAGVSQSPSNKVTEKGKDVELRCDPISGHTALYWYRQSLGQGLEFLIYFQGNSAPDKSGLPSDRFSAERTGGSVSTLTIQRTQQEDSAVYLCASSLASRGNQPQHFGDGTRLSIL.

This clone was picked up one time. CDR3: CASSTLAGVSMGEQFF. The CDR3 region has the DNA TGTGCCAGCAGCACCCTAGCGGGGGTGTCCATGGGAGAGCAGTTCTTC. The chain links TRBV9 to TRBJ2-1; TRBD2 aligns across 10 bases. V shed 4 bases and J 10 bases; nucleotides not matched to a gene: 14. The length of the CDR3 is 16 residues. Per the germline V gene, CDR1 is SGDLS and CDR2 is YYNGEE.

The gene calls are TRBV11-2 and TRBJ1-5, with D possibly matching TRBD1 (5 bases). The CDR3 is 16 residues long. V was shortened by 4 bases and J by 6 bases, with 19 bases between the two germline ends. Germline V gene lookup returns CDR1 SGHAT and CDR2 FQNNGV. The CDR3 here is CASSSNPSREGQPQHF. Here the CDR3 DNA reads TGTGCCAGCAGCTCCAACCCAAGCAGGGAGGGTCAGCCCCAGCATTTT.

In nucleotides, the CDR3 is TGTGCCAGCACCGGAGACAGGGCTGGAAACACCATATATTTT. It is translated as CASTGDRAGNTIYF. The rearrangement joins TRBV7-2 to TRBJ1-3; 7 nucleotides agree with TRBD1. The V gene's germline CDR1 is SGHTA and CDR2 FQGNSA. CDR3 length: 14 amino acids. Trimming at V came to 7 bases and at J to 2 bases, leaving 5 bases not matched to a gene.

The CDR3 loop is CASTPAGGYEQYF. The CDR3 DNA sequence: TGTGCCAGTACACCGGCGGGTGGCTACGAGCAGTACTTC. The chain is built from TRBV6-5 and TRBJ2-7; TRBD2 might be the D (5 bases). CDR3 length: 13 residues. V shed 9 bases and J shed 3 bases, with 15 bases lying between them. Germline V gene lookup returns CDR1 MNHEY and CDR2 SVGAGI.

The chain is built from TRBV27 and TRBJ1-5, with D tentatively TRBD1 (6 bases). Per the germline V gene, CDR1 is MNHEY and CDR2 is SMNVEV (reference sequence). This CDR3 has 17 residues. Deletions cut 6 bases from V and 2 bases from J, with 20 bases between. CDR3 sequence reads: CASSTYAGVYGNQPQHF. CDR3 bases: TGTGCCAGCAGCACCTACGCAGGGGTTTATGGCAATCAGCCCCAGCATTTT.

The chain links TRBV29-1 to TRBJ2-2, with a tentative D call TRBD1 (6 bases). Trimming took 6 bases from V and 0 from J, leaving 11 bases between them. The CDR3 is 14 residues long. In germline, CDR1 is SQVTM, CDR2 ANQGSEA. The CDR3 loop reads CSVADSSNTGELFF. DNA of the CDR3: TGCAGCGTAGCGGACAGTTCGAACACCGGGGAGCTGTTTTTT.

The chain is built from TRBV9 and TRBJ2-1; TRBD2 agrees at 7 bases. Germline CDR1 SGDLS, CDR2 YYNGEE. The CDR3 runs 15 residues. Trimming cost V 0 bases and J 3 bases; bases outside gene matches: 3. The CDR3 spells CASSVDQRDYNEQFF. The CDR3 coding sequence is TGTGCCAGCAGCGTAGACCAGCGGGACTACAATGAGCAGTTCTTC. Together with reference TRBV9 and TRBJ2-1, the CDR3 gives the full variable domain: DSGVTQTPKHLITATGQRVTLRCSPRSGDLSVYWYQQSLDQGLQFLIQYYNGEERAKGNILERFSAQQFPDLHSELNLSSLELGDSALYFCASSVDQRDYNEQFFGPGTRLTVL.

The chain is built from TRBV6-2 or TRBV6-3 and TRBJ1-5; D is unresolved. Trimming removed 0 bases at V and 9 bases at J, with 12 bases between. From germline, CDR1 is MNHEY and CDR2 SVGEGT. This CDR3 contains 14 residues. The CDR3 protein is CASSYSPSGAPQHF. Here the CDR3 DNA reads TGTGCCAGCAGTTACTCACCTTCGGGTGCGCCCCAGCATTTT.

This clone was counted once. The chain combines TRBV28 with TRBJ1-2; TRBD1 aligns across 7 bases. CDR3 length equals 14 residues. Germline CDR1 is MDHEN and CDR2 is SYDVKM. J was trimmed by 0 bases and V by 5 bases; bases with no gene match: 3. CDR3 nucleotide sequence: TGTGCCAGCAGTCCCGGGACAGCTAACTATGGCTACACCTTC. This gives the protein CASSPGTANYGYTF.

This clone was recorded only once. V gene TRBV7-8 combines with J gene TRBJ2-3, with 8 bases identical to TRBD2. This CDR3 has 15 residues. The V and J ends lost 4 bases and 4 bases, in that order; junction bases with no gene match: 7. Germline loops: CDR1 SGHVS, CDR2 FQNEAQ. The CDR3 loop is CASSSLAGFSDTQYF. The CDR3 DNA follows: TGTGCCAGCAGCTCCTTAGCGGGGTTTTCAGATACGCAGTATTTT.

The J gene is TRBJ1-1, the V gene TRBV6-5; 7 bases fit TRBD1. This CDR3 spans 15 amino acids. Unmatched junction bases numbered 13, after V lost 5 bases and J lost 7 bases. Germline CDR1 is MNHEY and CDR2 is SVGAGI. The CDR3 sequence is CASSPRMGTAFEAFF. The CDR3 nucleotides read TGTGCCAGCAGTCCTCGAATGGGGACAGCTTTTGAAGCTTTCTTT.

The rearrangement uses TRBV10-3 and TRBJ1-5; no definite D call. The V end lost 3 bases, the J end lost 4 bases, and 10 bases lay between the germline ends. Per germline, CDR1 ENHRY and CDR2 SYGVKD. This CDR3 has 14 residues. CDR3 DNA: TGTGCCATCAGTGACGGTTACGGGAATCAGCCCCAGCATTTT. This encodes CAISDGYGNQPQHF.

The rearrangement links TRBV19 to TRBJ1-1; D is unresolved. V dropped 0 bases and J dropped 1 base, with 15 bases sitting between them. This CDR3 has 17 residues. The germline V gene has CDR1 LNHDA and CDR2 SQIVND (reference sequence). DNA for the CDR3: TGTGCCAGTAGTATAGATCTTAGCGGGCGGCAGAACACTGAAGCTTTCTTT. Amino acid sequence: CASSIDLSGRQNTEAFF.

V gene TRBV19 combines with J gene TRBJ2-3; 7 nucleotides line up with TRBD1. J lost 1 base, V lost 6 bases, and 10 bases had no gene match. The CDR3 contains 16 residues. Per germline, CDR1 LNHDA and CDR2 SQIVND (reference sequence). This CDR3 is CASRWIGGKGTDTQYF. CDR3 bases: TGTGCCAGTAGGTGGATAGGGGGCAAGGGCACAGATACGCAGTATTTT.

The rearrangement joins TRBV6-6 to TRBJ2-5, with 7 bases lining up with TRBD2. V gave up 2 bases and J gave up 0 bases; unmatched junction bases: 3. The CDR3 runs 15 residues. Germline CDR1 reads MNHNY; CDR2 reads SVGAGI (reference sequence). In DNA form, the CDR3 reads TGTGCCAGCAGTTACGGGCTAGCGGACCAAGAGACCCAGTACTTC. Translation gives CASSYGLADQETQYF.

This clone appeared a few times. V is TRBV2 and J is TRBJ2-1, with D maybe TRBD2 (5 bases). Trimming removed 6 bases from V and 6 bases from J, with 15 bases in between. The CDR3 covers 14 residues. Germline loops: CDR1 SNHLY, CDR2 FYNNEI. The CDR3 sequence: CASSLELASNEQFF. CDR3 bases: TGTGCCAGCAGCCTCGAGTTAGCGAGCAATGAGCAGTTCTTC.

This chain links TRBV5-1 with TRBJ2-1; a possible D gene is TRBD2 (5 bases). The V and J ends lost 8 bases and 3 bases respectively, with 21 bases between them. CDR3 length: 16 residues. In germline, CDR1 is SGHRS, CDR2 YFSETQ. For the CDR3, the DNA is TGCGCCAGTTCCGAACCGGGAACTAGTTTCTACAATGAGCAGTTCTTC. Protein: CASSEPGTSFYNEQFF.

V gene TRBV6-5 combines with J gene TRBJ2-3; 7 positions agree with TRBD2. Germline V gives CDR1 MNHEY, CDR2 SVGAGI. Trimming at V came to 6 bases and at J to 4 bases, leaving 7 bases not matched to a gene. The CDR3 runs to 14 residues. The DNA for the CDR3 is TGTGCCAGCAGACGGGGAGGGAATCCAGATACGCAGTATTTT. Translation: CASRRGGNPDTQYF.

The rearrangement uses TRBV6-5 and TRBJ1-3; no firm D call. This CDR3 has 14 residues. V lost 6 bases and J lost 4, with 13 bases in between. Germline values: CDR1 MNHEY, CDR2 SVGAGI. The CDR3 loop is CASSPSSSGNTIYF. In DNA, the CDR3 is TGTGCCAGCAGCCCCAGTTCTTCCGGAAACACCATATATTTT.